This T cell receptor (beta chain) was sequenced during a study of cytomegalovirus exposure and HLA in healthy donors (dated by TCRdb to the late 2010s). At the level of the whole study: An earlier analysis of some 550 of the donors reported 250 to 350 Gb of sequence data and some 120 million unique TCR beta sequences from some 180 million T cells. An early release covering roughly 600 HLA-typed donors comprised approximately 290 gigabases of sequencing data and around 80 million unique TCR sequences. The genetic ancestry cluster associated with self-reported Caucasian donors included 81% of the roughly 390 genotyped donors. The study was designed to test whether signatures of past pathogen exposure could be identified by cataloging public T cell receptors. The study profiled the T cell repertoires of about 640 subjects by immunosequencing and related them to cytomegalovirus serostatus. A separate validation cohort of about 110 different subjects was used in addition to the roughly 700-subject first cohort. To predict cytomegalovirus infection status, the study combined high-throughput TCR immunosequencing, statistical association of individual TCRs with disease status, and machine learning. To study patterns of TCR occurrence, a later analysis re-analyzed previously published TCR beta repertoires from several hundred donors and added high-resolution HLA genotyping. In the later analysis, no new phenotypic data were used to find candidate immune exposures; instead, reliance was placed on TCR beta sequences and their occurrence across donors. In an earlier analysis of 587 of the donors, high-throughput TCR beta sequencing was used to judge whether each TCR beta V gene segment behaved as functional or pseudogenic. Donor age, sex, ethnicity and CMV serostatus were compiled alongside the repertoire data. A later genetic analysis took genome-wide SNP genotypes for about 55% of the 666 donors and used that subset as a discovery cohort. Every repertoire in the discovery cohort had been generated on one and the same sequencing platform. Class I and class II HLA loci were covered by the typing at four-digit resolution. The number of typed donors differed by locus: about 620-640 for A, B, C, DRB1 and DQB1; some 500 for DQA1; some 610 for DPA1; and roughly 490 for DPB1. Several DR-DQ haplotypes were handled as single units for association and clustering because linkage in the cohort was strong. Across some 400 genotyped donors of the cohort, an average of approximately 220,000 unique TCR beta nucleotide sequences per donor were sequenced, and roughly 18% of those sequences were non-productive.

The cohort consisted of 650 to 700 healthy bone marrow donors. At the time of sampling, every cohort member was nominally healthy, though immune exposures that went unrecorded were likely present. The donor was CMV seronegative and was included in the group of under 450 seronegative cohort members. A peripheral blood sample was collected from each donor, and TCR beta sequencing was performed on peripheral blood mononuclear cells. Genomic DNA was extracted from the blood cell samples with the Qiagen DNeasy Blood Extraction Kit. Concerning this clone itself: Its target antigen remains unknown. No base-level quality is on record; no much larger clone is a single base apart.

Summary of the overall study and its limitations: This cohort had only TCR beta chains sequenced, and the lack of alpha or paired-chain data limited which features could be detected. A later analysis reported that several top co-occurrence clusters appeared linked to parvovirus B19, influenza, CMV and Epstein-Barr virus. A later analysis found that most CMV-associated TCR beta chains appeared HLA-restricted, with HLA associations seemingly driven largely by CMV exposure. A cluster of highly shared sequence variants was judged likely to be a technical artifact of the sequencing pipeline. A later genetic analysis reported fewer N-insertions in productive TCRs among donors in an Asian-associated ancestry cluster than the 666-donor mean. Most TCR sequences were seen in very few donors, while some public TCRs were found in many individuals. In a later analysis, the rate of TCR association differed among HLA loci, with DRB1 alleles having the most associated TCRs and HLA-C alleles having the fewest. Strong co-occurrence of HLA alleles, especially DR and DQ, made assigning TCR associations to individual alleles difficult. V-gene and J-gene trimming of TCR beta chains was associated with a missense DCLRE1C variant in a later genetic analysis, and the association was replicated in an independent cohort. The classifier was reported to diagnose cytomegalovirus status with high specificity and sensitivity in both the original cohort and the validation cohort. A later analysis found that HLA-associated TCR beta chains were more clonally expanded and had lower generation probabilities than equally common non-associated chains. Immune exposure information for the cohort was limited to CMV serostatus. Correlated functional status among segregating V segments might reflect linkage disequilibrium, but an unknown experimental factor could not be ruled out. The authors suggested that the approach could potentially be extended to other disease states and immunological phenotypes. In vitro tests confirmed that a few of the cytomegalovirus-associated TCR beta chains recognize cytomegalovirus antigens. Because counts were too low, about 15 rarely observed V segments, including chromosome 9 orphons, were left out of the earlier analysis of roughly 600 of the donors. A further reported finding was that TCR beta sequences accurately predicted the HLA-A and HLA-B alleles for most subjects in the first cohort. The study gave a list of 150 to 200 TCR beta chains associated with cytomegalovirus. Because HLA typing was unavailable for some donors at each locus, only the typed subset was used in association tests. A later analysis associated 16,951 TCR beta sequences with specific HLA alleles at a false discovery rate of 0.05. The presence/absence analyses assumed that sequencing depth was roughly uniform across donors, and that assumption may not be true. An earlier analysis of approximately 540 of the donors showed that most TCR beta V segments appeared in productive rearrangements either about 87% or about 30% of the time, which broadly matched IMGT annotations. Because the 87-base-pair reads could not distinguish some IMGT-functional V segments, including TRBV6-2 and TRBV6-3, those segments were excluded.

Library creation used the immunoSEQ multiplex PCR assay. For the multiplex PCR, a mixture combining 60 forward primers for TCR Vbeta segments and 13 reverse primers for TCR Jbeta segments was used. The CDR3 region of rearranged TCR beta genes was amplified from genomic DNA by a multiplex PCR assay. The Illumina HiSeq System was used to sequence the amplified TCR beta libraries as 87-base-pair reads. In the authors' own workflow: Across the 500 to 700 repertoires, a later analysis counted tens of millions of unique TCR beta chains, roughly 11 million of which were shared by at least two donors. A nearest-neighbor algorithm error-corrected the raw reads and collapsed the reads into unique sequences, merging closely related sequences to remove PCR and sequencing errors. V, D and J gene segments were assigned by aligning CDR3 sequences to IMGT reference sequences. For a sequence to be retained, at least a six-nucleotide match to both a V gene segment and a J gene segment was required. A rearrangement counted as productive if the CDR3 had no stop codons and remained in frame with V and J, and every other rearrangement counted as non-productive. CDR3 was defined according to IMGT convention as the region running from the second conserved V-encoded cysteine to the conserved J-encoded phenylalanine. The earlier analysis of 587 of the donors excluded any sequence lacking an unambiguous match to a single V gene segment. In an earlier analysis of some 590 of the donors, V segments were called functional above 56.7% productive rearrangements and were called segregating when the between-donor standard deviation exceeded 5%. A statistical classification framework was built for diagnosing cytomegalovirus status from the catalog of TCR beta chain sequences. A later analysis assigned V and J genes by comparing TCR nucleotide sequences with IMGT/GENE-DB human TR gene sequences. In a later analysis, CDR3 sequences and most-parsimonious VDJ recombination scenarios were assigned using the TCRdist pipeline. A later analysis defined each TCR beta chain by its CDR3 amino acid sequence plus V-gene family, and excluded reads lacking a unique V-gene family. A later analysis removed 600 or so highly shared, low-generation-probability nucleotide sequences to deal with suspected cross-contamination and a sequencing artifact. A later analysis calculated a clonal expansion index for each public chain from normalized within-repertoire ranks of inferred template counts. In a later analysis, generation probabilities were computed with a VDJ recombination model fitted to out-of-frame rearrangements, and the resulting probabilities were checked against IGoR. In a later analysis, hypergeometric tests were used to score TCR-TCR, TCR-HLA and TCR-CMV co-occurrence, with a repertoire-size bias correction applied to TCR pairs. False discovery rates were estimated in a later analysis by permuting HLA or CMV assignments 20 times. A later analysis grouped co-occurring TCRs with DBSCAN, adding TCRdist sequence similarity when clustering within HLA-allele-positive subsets. Repertoires with fewer than 30,000 or more than 120,000 public chains, plus five repertoires with anomalous nucleotide sharing, were excluded from co-occurrence clustering. Sourced from immuneACCESS, this table was stored by TCRdb with only in-frame sequences that have V and J called. A share of the clones is absent; for the studies checked, an unresolved V gene accounts for under half, and the remainder has no known explanation. V and J calls and clone size are those listed in that table; D and trimming were worked out from the DNA. The sample has tens of thousands of clones on record, more than 60% of them singletons. Together, the top ten hold 2.7% of the sample.

V sheds 2 bases and J sheds 4 bases, leaving 11 bases between their ends. CDR1 and CDR2 are drawn from the germline V gene (reference sequence): MNHNY, SVGAGI. The CDR3 covers 14 residues, taking in both the cysteine and the phenylalanine. Solely the CDR3 DNA is kept, with 42 bases framed from the first base. Sequences were obtained from PBMCs. Recombination connected TRBV6-6 to TRBJ1-1, with a tentative D gene TRBD1 over 6 matching bases. This TCR derives from a man aged 25-45 years in good health and CMV-seronegative. For the CDR3, the sequence is CASSYTTGFTEAFF. The DNA reads as follows: TGTGCCAGCAGTTACACCACAGGGTTCACTGAAGCTTTCTTT.